These 3 T cell receptor beta chains were sequenced from one sample in a study of blood T cell repertoires in COVID-19. The protocol was immunoSEQ multiplex PCR, while the TCRdb copy is restricted to in-frame clones and leaves out a portion. The sample has fewer than 350,000 clones; approximately 90% are singletons. Sequences were obtained from PBMCs or T cells enriched from blood (not recorded which). All receptors come from a man aged 40-50 years who had been exposed to COVID-19.

V is TRBV5-1 and J is TRBJ1-1; D is undetermined. The V end was cut by 3 bases, the J end by 4 bases, with 10 bases between. This CDR3 is built from 13 residues. Germline values: CDR1 SGHRS, CDR2 YFSETQ. CDR3 region: CASSSDTATEAFF. The CDR3 nucleotides are TGCGCCAGCAGCTCCGACACGGCCACTGAAGCTTTCTTT.

The CDR3 loop reads CASTSRGLAGRPYNEQFF. DNA of the CDR3: TGCGCCAGCACTTCCCGGGGACTAGCGGGCCGCCCCTACAATGAGCAGTTCTTC. The chain couples TRBV5-1 to TRBJ2-1, with 12 bases fitting TRBD2. This CDR3 has 18 residues. With 6 bases clipped from V and 2 bases from J, the junction kept 12 bases outside the gene matches. The germline V gene has CDR1 SGHRS and CDR2 YFSETQ.

The chain carries TRBV19 and TRBJ2-7, with D perhaps matching TRBD2 (6 bases). The CDR3 contains 15 residues. Germline lookup yields CDR1 LNHDA and CDR2 SQIVND (reference sequence). V lost 3 bases and J lost 4, with 16 bases in between. The CDR3 nucleotides read TGTGCCAGTAGTATGATATTGGGACTTGCGTACGAGCAGTACTTC. This encodes CASSMILGLAYEQYF.